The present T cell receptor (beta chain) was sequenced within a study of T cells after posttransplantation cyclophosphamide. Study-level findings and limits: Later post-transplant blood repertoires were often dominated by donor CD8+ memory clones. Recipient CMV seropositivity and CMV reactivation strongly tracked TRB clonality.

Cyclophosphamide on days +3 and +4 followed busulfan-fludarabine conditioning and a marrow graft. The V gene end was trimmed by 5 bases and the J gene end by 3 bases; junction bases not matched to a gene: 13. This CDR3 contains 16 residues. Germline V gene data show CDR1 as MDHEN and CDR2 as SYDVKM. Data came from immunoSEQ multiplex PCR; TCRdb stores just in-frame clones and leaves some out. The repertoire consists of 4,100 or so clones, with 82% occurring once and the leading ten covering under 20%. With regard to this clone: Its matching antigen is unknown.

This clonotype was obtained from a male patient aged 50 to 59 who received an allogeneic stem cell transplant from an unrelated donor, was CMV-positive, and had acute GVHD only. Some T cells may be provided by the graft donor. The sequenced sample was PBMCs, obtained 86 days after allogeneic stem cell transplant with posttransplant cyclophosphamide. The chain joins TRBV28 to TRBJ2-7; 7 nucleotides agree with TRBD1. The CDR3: CASSPRGTASDYEQYF. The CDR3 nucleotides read TGTGCCAGCAGTCCGCGTGGGACAGCCTCAGACTACGAGCAGTACTTC. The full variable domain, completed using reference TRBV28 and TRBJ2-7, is DVKVTQSSRYLVKRTGEKVFLECVQDMDHENMFWYRQDPGLGLRLIYFSYDVKMKEKGDIPEGYSVSREKKERFSLILESASTNQTSMYLCASSPRGTASDYEQYFGPGTRLTVT.